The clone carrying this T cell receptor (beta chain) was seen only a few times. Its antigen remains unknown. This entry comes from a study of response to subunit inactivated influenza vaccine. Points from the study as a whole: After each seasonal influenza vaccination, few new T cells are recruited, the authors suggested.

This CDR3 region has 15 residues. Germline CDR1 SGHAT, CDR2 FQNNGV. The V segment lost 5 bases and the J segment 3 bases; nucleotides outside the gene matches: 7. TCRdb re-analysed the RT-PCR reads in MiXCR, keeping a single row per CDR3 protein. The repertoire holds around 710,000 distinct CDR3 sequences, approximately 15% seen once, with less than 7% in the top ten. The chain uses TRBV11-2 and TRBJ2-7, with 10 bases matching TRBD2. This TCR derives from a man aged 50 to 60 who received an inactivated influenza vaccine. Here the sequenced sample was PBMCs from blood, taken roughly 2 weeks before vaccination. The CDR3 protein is CASSAASGGFYEQYF. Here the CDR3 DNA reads TGTGCCAGCAGCGCGGCTAGCGGGGGATTCTACGAGCAGTACTTC.